This TCR beta chain was recovered during a study of blood T cells in healthy people across ages. CDR1 and CDR2 (germline): SQVTM, ANQGSEA. The V gene lost 4 bases and the J gene lost 9 bases, with 7 bases spanning the gap. The length of the CDR3 is 10 residues. Using a J-beta primer mix together with a sample-barcoded 5' primer, a second PCR was run for about 7 to 12 cycles. TCRdb fed the 5' RACE reads into MiXCR, producing one record per CDR3 protein. The table lists hundreds of thousands of distinct CDR3 sequences, 58% of them singletons, with approximately 37% in the top ten. The genes are TRBV29-1 and TRBJ2-1; D call uncertain. The specimen sequenced was blood. The receptor was derived from a man aged 55 to 70 in good health. The DNA for the CDR3 is TGCAGCGTTGTAGGCTTTGAGCAGTTCTTC. Encoded protein: CSVVGFEQFF.